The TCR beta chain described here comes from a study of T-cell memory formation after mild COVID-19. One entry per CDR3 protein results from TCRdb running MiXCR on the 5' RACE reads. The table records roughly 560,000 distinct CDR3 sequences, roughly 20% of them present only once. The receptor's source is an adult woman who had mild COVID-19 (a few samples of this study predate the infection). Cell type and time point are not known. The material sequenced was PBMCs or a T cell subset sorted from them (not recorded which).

The CDR3 sequence: CASSYQGIGTYEQYF. The CDR3 bases are TGTGCCAGCAGTTACCAGGGGATAGGGACCTACGAGCAGTACTTC. The chain links TRBV6-5 to TRBJ2-7, with TRBD1 as a possible D gene (6 bases). V lost 2 bases to trimming and J lost 2 bases, with 13 bases between them. CDR3 size: 15 residues. The germline CDR1 and CDR2 sequences are MNHEY and SVGAGI.